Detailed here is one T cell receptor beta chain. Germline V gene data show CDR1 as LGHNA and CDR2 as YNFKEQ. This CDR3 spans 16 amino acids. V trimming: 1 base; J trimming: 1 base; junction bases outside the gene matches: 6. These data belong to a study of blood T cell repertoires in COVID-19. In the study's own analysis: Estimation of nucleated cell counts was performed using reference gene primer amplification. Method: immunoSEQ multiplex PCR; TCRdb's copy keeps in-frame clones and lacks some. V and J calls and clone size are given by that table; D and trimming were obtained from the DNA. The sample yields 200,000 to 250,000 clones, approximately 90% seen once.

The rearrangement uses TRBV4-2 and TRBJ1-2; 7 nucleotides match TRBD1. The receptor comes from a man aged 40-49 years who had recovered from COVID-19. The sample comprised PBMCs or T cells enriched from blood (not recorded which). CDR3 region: CASSQGQGQLNYGYTF. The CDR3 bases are TGTGCCAGCAGCCAAGGACAGGGCCAACTTAACTATGGCTACACCTTC.